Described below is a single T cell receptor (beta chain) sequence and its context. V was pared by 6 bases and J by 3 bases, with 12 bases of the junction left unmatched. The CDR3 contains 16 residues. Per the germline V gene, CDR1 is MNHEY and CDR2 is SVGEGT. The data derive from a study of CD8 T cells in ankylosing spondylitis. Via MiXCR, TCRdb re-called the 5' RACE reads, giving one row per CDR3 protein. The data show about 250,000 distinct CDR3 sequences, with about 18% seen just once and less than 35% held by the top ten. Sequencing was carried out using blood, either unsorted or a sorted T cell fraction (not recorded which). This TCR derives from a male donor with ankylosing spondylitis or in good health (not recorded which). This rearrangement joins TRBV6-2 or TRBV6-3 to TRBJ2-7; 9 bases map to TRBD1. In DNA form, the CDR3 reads TGTGCCAGCAGCCTCGAGAAGGACAGGGGCGACTACGAGCAGTACTTC. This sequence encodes CASSLEKDRGDYEQYF.